The rows below give T cell receptor beta chains drawn from one sample of a study of T-cell memory formation after mild COVID-19. Via MiXCR, TCRdb re-called the 5' RACE reads, giving one row per CDR3 protein. Of 550,000 to 700,000 distinct CDR3 sequences listed, around 17% are singletons. The sample consisted of PBMCs or a T cell subset sorted from them (not recorded which). These receptors were collected from an adult woman who had mild COVID-19 (a few samples of this study predate the infection). Cell type and time point are not known. Each CDR3 is given with its conserved first and last residue. Each record gives: V gene, J gene, D gene, clone size, CDR3 protein, CDR3 DNA. D genes are given only for firm matches. For some rows the clone size is stated as once, few or many, or as a class when expanded; others skip it.

V gene: TRBV3-1
J gene: TRBJ2-1
D gene: .
clone size: .
CDR3 protein: CASSRSGYEGGQMNEQFF
CDR3 DNA: TGTGCCAGCAGCCGGTCCGGTTATGAGGGGGGGCAAATGAATGAGCAGTTCTTC

V gene: TRBV5-1
J gene: TRBJ2-1
D gene: .
clone size: .
CDR3 protein: CASSLGQGSGNEQFF
CDR3 DNA: TGCGCCAGCAGCTTGGGGCAGGGGAGCGGAAATGAGCAGTTCTTC

V gene: TRBV7-9
J gene: TRBJ2-2
D gene: TRBD2
clone size: .
CDR3 protein: CASSLTSAITGELFF
CDR3 DNA: TGTGCCAGCAGCTTGACTAGCGCAATCACCGGGGAGCTGTTTTTT

V gene: TRBV18
J gene: TRBJ2-1
D gene: TRBD1
clone size: .
CDR3 protein: CASSLQTGVNEQFF
CDR3 DNA: TGTGCCAGCTCACTCCAGACAGGGGTCAATGAGCAGTTCTTC

V gene: TRBV11-3
J gene: TRBJ2-1
D gene: TRBD2
clone size: .
CDR3 protein: CASNVRSSGITNEQFF
CDR3 DNA: TGTGCCAGCAACGTTAGGTCCAGCGGGATTACAAATGAGCAGTTCTTC

V gene: TRBV6-5
J gene: TRBJ1-4
D gene: TRBD1
clone size: .
CDR3 protein: CASRPTGRNEKLFF
CDR3 DNA: TGTGCCAGCAGACCGACAGGGCGAAATGAAAAACTGTTTTTT

V gene: TRBV12-3/TRBV12-4
J gene: TRBJ1-2
D gene: TRBD1
clone size: few
CDR3 protein: CASSPTTGGYGYTF
CDR3 DNA: TGTGCCAGCAGTCCGACGACAGGGGGCTATGGCTACACCTTC

V gene: TRBV6-5
J gene: TRBJ1-4
D gene: .
clone size: few
CDR3 protein: CASSWIGRNEKLFF
CDR3 DNA: TGTGCCAGCAGCTGGATCGGGCGTAATGAAAAACTGTTTTTT

V gene: TRBV20-1
J gene: TRBJ1-2
D gene: .
clone size: .
CDR3 protein: CSARPEDGVYGYTF
CDR3 DNA: TGCAGTGCAAGACCGGAGGATGGGGTCTATGGCTACACCTTC

V gene: TRBV12-3/TRBV12-4
J gene: TRBJ2-3
D gene: .
clone size: few
CDR3 protein: CASSVQDLRDLSTDTQYF
CDR3 DNA: TGTGCCAGCAGTGTACAAGACCTCCGGGACCTTAGCACAGATACGCAGTATTTT

V gene: TRBV7-9
J gene: TRBJ1-5
D gene: .
clone size: few
CDR3 protein: CASSLNSGGLGPQPQHF
CDR3 DNA: TGTGCCAGCAGCTTAAATTCGGGGGGCTTGGGTCCCCAGCCCCAGCATTTT

V gene: TRBV4-1
J gene: TRBJ2-7
D gene: TRBD2
clone size: many
CDR3 protein: CASSQLAGGPYEQYF
CDR3 DNA: TGCGCCAGCAGCCAGCTAGCGGGGGGCCCCTACGAGCAGTACTTC

V gene: TRBV7-2
J gene: TRBJ2-3
D gene: .
clone size: .
CDR3 protein: CASSISGTRGRDTQYF
CDR3 DNA: TGTGCCAGCAGCATATCCGGGACTAGGGGGCGGGATACGCAGTATTTT

V gene: TRBV29-1
J gene: TRBJ2-1
D gene: .
clone size: few
CDR3 protein: CSVEIFPAEQFF
CDR3 DNA: TGCAGCGTTGAAATCTTTCCCGCTGAGCAGTTCTTC

V gene: TRBV10-3
J gene: TRBJ2-5
D gene: .
clone size: few
CDR3 protein: CAIRGGHSPYEETQYF
CDR3 DNA: TGTGCCATCAGGGGGGGGCACTCACCATACGAAGAGACCCAGTACTTC

V gene: TRBV7-8
J gene: TRBJ2-7
D gene: TRBD2
clone size: .
CDR3 protein: CASSLSSGGSYEQYF
CDR3 DNA: TGTGCCAGCAGCTTATCTAGCGGGGGTTCCTACGAGCAGTACTTC

V gene: TRBV11-3
J gene: TRBJ2-5
D gene: .
clone size: few
CDR3 protein: CASSLGGTSWETQYF
CDR3 DNA: TGTGCCAGCAGCCTCGGGGGGACAAGCTGGGAGACCCAGTACTTC

V gene: TRBV6-1
J gene: TRBJ1-4
D gene: .
clone size: .
CDR3 protein: CASSEARGSFRFF
CDR3 DNA: TGTGCCAGCAGTGAAGCCCGGGGGAGCTTTCGGTTTTTT

V gene: TRBV4-3
J gene: TRBJ2-1
D gene: TRBD2
clone size: few
CDR3 protein: CASSQISGRASSYNEQFF
CDR3 DNA: TGCGCCAGCAGCCAGATTAGCGGGAGGGCAAGCTCCTACAATGAGCAGTTCTTC

V gene: TRBV20-1
J gene: TRBJ1-2
D gene: .
clone size: .
CDR3 protein: CSANDRLTYGYTF
CDR3 DNA: TGCAGTGCTAACGACAGACTCACCTATGGCTACACCTTC

V gene: TRBV3-1
J gene: TRBJ1-1
D gene: .
clone size: many
CDR3 protein: CASSQATGAEAFF
CDR3 DNA: TGTGCCAGCAGCCAAGCGACTGGGGCTGAAGCTTTCTTT

V gene: TRBV12-3/TRBV12-4
J gene: TRBJ1-6
D gene: TRBD1
clone size: .
CDR3 protein: CASNRGIINSPLHF
CDR3 DNA: TGTGCCAGCAACAGGGGAATAATCAATTCACCCCTCCACTTT

V gene: TRBV29-1
J gene: TRBJ2-1
D gene: .
clone size: many
CDR3 protein: CSVDGLPGGFF
CDR3 DNA: TGCAGCGTTGATGGACTCCCCGGCGGGTTCTTC

V gene: TRBV7-9
J gene: TRBJ1-6
D gene: .
clone size: .
CDR3 protein: CASSSSGLYSYNSPLHF
CDR3 DNA: TGTGCCAGCAGCTCCTCAGGACTGTACTCCTATAATTCACCCCTCCACTTT

V gene: TRBV29-1
J gene: TRBJ2-1
D gene: TRBD2
clone size: .
CDR3 protein: CSVDYAGGYNEQFF
CDR3 DNA: TGCAGCGTTGATTACGCGGGAGGCTACAATGAGCAGTTCTTC

V gene: TRBV24-1
J gene: TRBJ2-1
D gene: .
clone size: few
CDR3 protein: CATSVAHRGSYNEQFF
CDR3 DNA: TGTGCCACCAGTGTAGCTCACCGAGGCTCCTACAATGAGCAGTTCTTC

V gene: TRBV12-3/TRBV12-4
J gene: TRBJ2-6
D gene: .
clone size: .
CDR3 protein: CASSSPSGGSGANVLTF
CDR3 DNA: TGTGCCAGCAGTTCCCCCTCCGGGGGCTCTGGGGCCAACGTCCTGACTTTC

V gene: TRBV29-1
J gene: TRBJ2-5
D gene: .
clone size: .
CDR3 protein: CSVGNRAWLETQYF
CDR3 DNA: TGCAGCGTTGGGAACAGGGCTTGGTTGGAGACCCAGTACTTC

V gene: TRBV6-2/TRBV6-3
J gene: TRBJ2-5
D gene: TRBD2
clone size: .
CDR3 protein: CASSRGGGGGRETQYF
CDR3 DNA: TGTGCCAGCAGTAGGGGCGGGGGAGGCGGGAGAGAGACCCAGTACTTC

V gene: TRBV20-1
J gene: TRBJ2-7
D gene: .
clone size: few
CDR3 protein: CSARGSRGAGEQYF
CDR3 DNA: TGCAGTGCTAGAGGCTCTCGGGGGGCGGGAGAGCAGTACTTC